These 17 T cell receptor beta chains came from one sample sequenced in a study of blood T cell repertoires in COVID-19. This table comes from immunoSEQ multiplex PCR, and its TCRdb copy is limited to in-frame clones, with some not included. The data contain about 210,000 clones, 60% to 85% of them singletons. The sample consisted of peripheral blood. Receptors were obtained from an older woman with acute or convalescent COVID-19.

The CDR3 is CATSDVGTGGRDEQFF. In DNA, the CDR3 is TGTGCCACCAGTGACGTCGGGACAGGGGGTCGGGATGAGCAGTTCTTC. The gene calls are TRBV24-1 and TRBJ2-1, with 11 bases lining up with TRBD1. V lost 4 bases, J lost 8 bases, and 9 bases stayed unmatched. CDR1 is KGHDR, CDR2 SFDVKD, per germline. This CDR3 comprises 16 residues.

The genes are TRBV6-5 and TRBJ2-7; 10 bases line up with TRBD1. V shed 6 bases and J 5 bases; nucleotides not matched to a gene: 7. Germline CDR1 MNHEY, CDR2 SVGAGI. The CDR3 is made up of 14 amino acids. CDR3 sequence reads: CASREGTGVDEQYF. For the CDR3, the DNA is TGTGCCAGCAGGGAGGGGACAGGGGTCGACGAGCAGTACTTC.

This clone showed up just once. V gene TRBV2 combines with J gene TRBJ1-2; 8 nucleotides align to TRBD1. Germline V gene lookup returns CDR1 SNHLY and CDR2 FYNNEI. This CDR3 contains 14 residues. After removal of 6 bases from V and 4 bases from J, the junction contained 7 bases not matched to a gene. CDR3 loop: CASRRTGRTYGYTF. The CDR3 bases are TGTGCCAGCAGAAGGACAGGGAGGACCTATGGCTACACCTTC.

This sequence joins TRBV6-5 and TRBJ2-1; D is possibly TRBD2 (6 bases). CDR3 size: 15 residues. Per germline, CDR1 MNHEY and CDR2 SVGAGI. V lost 8 bases to trimming and J lost 0 bases, with 14 bases between them. CDR3 sequence: CASWRGFSSYNEQFF. In DNA, the CDR3 is TGTGCCAGCTGGAGGGGCTTCAGCTCCTACAATGAGCAGTTCTTC.

This chain joins TRBV12-3 or TRBV12-4 and TRBJ2-7; 7 bases line up with TRBD2. The CDR3 is 12 residues long. V gave up 6 bases and J gave up 6 bases; unmatched junction bases: 5. The CDR3 spells CASSGLVGEQYF. The CDR3 region has the DNA TGTGCCAGCAGCGGACTAGTGGGCGAGCAGTACTTC.

The genes are TRBV5-1 and TRBJ2-3; D is perhaps TRBD1 (6 bases). V was shortened by 4 bases and J by 6 bases, with 15 bases between the two germline ends. The CDR3 extends over 14 amino acids. Germline V gene data show CDR1 as SGHRS and CDR2 as YFSETQ. CDR3 sequence: CASSPGQGGDTQYF. The CDR3 coding sequence is TGCGCCAGCAGCCCCGGACAAGGGGGTGATACGCAGTATTTT.

The chain carries TRBV5-6 and TRBJ1-1; unclear D gene. CDR1 is SGHDT and CDR2 is YYEEEE in the germline V gene. With 2 bases removed from V and 1 base from J, the gap between germline ends came to 9 bases. The CDR3 covers 14 residues. CDR3 in DNA: TGTGCCAGCAGCTTAAAGGCAGGGAACACTGAAGCTTTCTTT. Translation: CASSLKAGNTEAFF.

The chain couples TRBV11-2 to TRBJ2-7, with 10 bases matching TRBD1. CDR3 length: 13 amino acids. Germline trimming cut 4 bases from V and 6 bases from J; bases unmatched to any gene: 3. Germline V gene sequence: CDR1 SGHAT, CDR2 FQNNGV. In DNA form, the CDR3 reads TGTGCCAGCAGCTCTGACAGGGGGCTCGAGCAGTACTTC. Residues: CASSSDRGLEQYF. Together with reference TRBV11-2 and TRBJ2-7, the CDR3 gives the full variable domain: EAGVAQSPRYKIIEKRQSVAFWCNPISGHATLYWYQQILGQGPKLLIQFQNNGVVDDSQLPKDRFSAERLKGVDSTLKIQPAKLEDSAVYLCASSSDRGLEQYFGPGTRLTVT.

This chain joins TRBV2 and TRBJ1-1; 8 bases line up with TRBD1. The V gene end was trimmed by 6 bases and the J gene end by 5 bases; junction bases not matched to a gene: 11. Per the germline V gene, CDR1 is SNHLY and CDR2 is FYNNEI. This CDR3 has 15 residues. CDR3 sequence: CASRVTGGENTEAFF. The CDR3 nucleotides are TGTGCCAGCAGAGTTACAGGGGGTGAGAATACTGAAGCTTTCTTT.

The DNA of the CDR3 is TGTGCCAGCAGTTTAGCCAGGGCCACAGATACGCAGTATTTT. This codes for CASSLARATDTQYF. The V and J genes are TRBV27 and TRBJ2-3, with a tentative D call TRBD1 (5 bases). Trimming left V 2 bases short and J 2 bases short, with 8 bases between. This CDR3 region has 14 residues. Germline V gene data show CDR1 as MNHEY and CDR2 as SMNVEV (reference sequence).

This clone was seen a few times. This chain joins TRBV10-3 and TRBJ1-6; 9 nucleotides line up with TRBD1. CDR1 is ENHRY and CDR2 is SYGVKD in the germline V gene. This CDR3 region has 14 residues. V was pared by 8 bases and J by 7 bases, with 6 bases of the junction left unmatched. CDR3 loop: CAIGEGTGNSPLHF. CDR3 bases: TGTGCCATCGGGGAGGGGACAGGGAATTCACCCCTCCACTTT.

A few counts support this clone. V gene TRBV9 combines with J gene TRBJ1-2; tentatively, D is TRBD1 (6 bases). The V gene lost 4 bases and the J gene lost 5 bases, with 21 bases spanning the gap. The CDR3 loop spans 16 amino acids. The germline CDR1 and CDR2 sequences are SGDLS and YYNGEE. In DNA, the CDR3 is TGTGCCAGCAGCAGGGGGAGGGTTGGTGGGCGATATGGCTACACCTTC. The encoded protein is CASSRGRVGGRYGYTF. Using reference TRBV9 and TRBJ1-2 for the parts outside the CDR3, the full variable domain is DSGVTQTPKHLITATGQRVTLRCSPRSGDLSVYWYQQSLDQGLQFLIQYYNGEERAKGNILERFSAQQFPDLHSELNLSSLELGDSALYFCASSRGRVGGRYGYTFGSGTRLTVV.

This clone was counted a few times. This chain connects TRBV7-6 to TRBJ2-7, with TRBD2 matching over 10 bases. The CDR3 extends over 16 amino acids. The germline CDR1 and CDR2 sequences are SGHVS and FNYEAQ. V gave up 5 bases and J gave up 4 bases; unmatched junction bases: 11. The CDR3 loop reads CASSPERGGREYEQYV. In DNA, the CDR3 is TGTGCCAGCAGCCCAGAGCGGGGGGGACGGGAATACGAGCAGTACGTC.

The rearrangement joins TRBV5-1 to TRBJ2-5; a weak D match, TRBD1 (6 bases). The CDR3 length is 14 residues. The V gene lost 0 bases and the J gene lost 2 bases, with 8 bases spanning the gap. Germline V gene lookup returns CDR1 SGHRS and CDR2 YFSETQ. The CDR3, as DNA: TGCGCCAGCAGCTTGGGACAGGAACAAGAGACCCAGTACTTC. It yields the protein CASSLGQEQETQYF.

This clone is a singleton in its sample. The chain couples TRBV10-3 to TRBJ2-1; 9 nucleotides match TRBD2. Germline lookup yields CDR1 ENHRY and CDR2 SYGVKD. After removal of 4 bases from V and 3 bases from J, the junction contained 7 bases not matched to a gene. This CDR3 is built from 16 residues. As DNA, the CDR3 is TGTGCCATCAGTGTCCCAGCGGGGGGAATCTACAATGAGCAGTTCTTC. This encodes CAISVPAGGIYNEQFF.

CDR3 in amino acids: CASSTDLSTEAFF. CDR3 nucleotide sequence: TGTGCCAGCAGCACGGACTTGAGCACTGAAGCTTTCTTT. V is TRBV5-4 and J is TRBJ1-1; D uncertain. The CDR3 is 13 residues long. V gave up 4 bases and J gave up 4 bases, with 11 bases separating them. The germline V gene encodes CDR1 SGHNT and CDR2 YYREEE (reference sequence).

This chain connects TRBV5-1 to TRBJ2-5; perhaps TRBD2 as D (5 bases). V was shortened by 0 bases and J by 4 bases, with 13 bases between the two germline ends. The CDR3 consists of 15 residues. The germline CDR1 and CDR2 sequences are SGHRS and YFSETQ. Here the CDR3 DNA reads TGCGCCAGCAGCTTGGCCGGGGTAACTGGAGAGACCCAGTACTTC. Its protein is CASSLAGVTGETQYF.